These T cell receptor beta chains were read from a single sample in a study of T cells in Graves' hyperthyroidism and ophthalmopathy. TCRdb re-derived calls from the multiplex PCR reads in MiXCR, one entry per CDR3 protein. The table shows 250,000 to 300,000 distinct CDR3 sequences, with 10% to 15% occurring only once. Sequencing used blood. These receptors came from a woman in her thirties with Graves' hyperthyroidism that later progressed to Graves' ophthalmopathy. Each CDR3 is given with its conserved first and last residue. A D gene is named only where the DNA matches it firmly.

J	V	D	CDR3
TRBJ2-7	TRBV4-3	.	CASSPSTISYAYEQYF
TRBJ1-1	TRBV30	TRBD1	CAWSRGMNTEAFF
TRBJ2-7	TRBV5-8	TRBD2	CASTTGTSGYEQYF
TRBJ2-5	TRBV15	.	CATSPEDGYQETQYF
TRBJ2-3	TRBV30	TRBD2	CAWSVSSSGLAGGRFSTDTQYF
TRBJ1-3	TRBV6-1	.	CASTGAGNTIYF
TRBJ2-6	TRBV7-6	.	CASSLNSGANVLTF
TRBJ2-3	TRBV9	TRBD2	CASSFPTSGAVTDTQYF
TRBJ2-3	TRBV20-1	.	CSAKAPTQVVSDTQYF
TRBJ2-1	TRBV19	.	CASSNLYNEQFF
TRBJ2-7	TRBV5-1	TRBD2	CASSRTSGGSSYEQYF
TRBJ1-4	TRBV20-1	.	CSASSAGVEKLFF
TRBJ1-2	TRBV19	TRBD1	CASTERGDRGGYTF
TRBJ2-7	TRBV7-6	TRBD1	CASSATGTGEQYF
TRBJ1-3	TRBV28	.	CASSRLYSGNTIYF
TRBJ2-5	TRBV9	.	CASSVEAGPETQYF
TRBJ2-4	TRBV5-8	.	CASSLGQGLDIQYF
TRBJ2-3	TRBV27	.	CASSLEDPGGTDTQYF